What follows are 13 T cell receptor beta chains derived from one specimen sequenced in a study of response to subunit inactivated influenza vaccine. TCRdb analysed the RT-PCR reads with MiXCR anew, one entry per CDR3 protein. Among roughly 290,000 distinct CDR3 sequences listed, 21% were seen once. The specimen comprised PBMCs from blood, sampled approximately 20 months after vaccination. The source of these receptors is a man between 50 and 69 years old who received an inactivated influenza vaccine.

This clonotype was detected many times. The genes are TRBV10-3 and TRBJ1-2; the D gene is possibly TRBD1 (5 bases). CDR3 length: 14 residues. Trimming cost V 5 bases and J 5 bases, with 15 bases left between them. Germline V gene lookup returns CDR1 ENHRY and CDR2 SYGVKD. CDR3 sequence reads: CAISNLGTEYGYTF. Here the CDR3 DNA reads TGTGCCATCAGTAACCTCGGGACGGAGTATGGCTACACCTTC.

The chain links TRBV29-1 to TRBJ1-1, with no clear D. CDR1 is SQVTM, CDR2 ANQGSEA, per germline. Trimming removed 2 bases from V and 1 base from J, with 8 bases in between. The CDR3 covers 13 residues. The CDR3 nucleotides read TGCAGCGTTGAAAGTGGGCAGAACACTGAAGCTTTCTTT. Translated, it gives CSVESGQNTEAFF.

As regards this clonotype: One junction end disagrees with the germline gene, perhaps due to a read error. The chain uses TRBV5-1 and TRBJ1-2, with 7 bases matching TRBD1. Germline V CDR1 and CDR2: SGHRS, YFSETQ. The CDR3 contains 14 residues. The CDR3 DNA sequence: TGCGCCAGCAGCCCGGAGGGGGCTAACTATGACTACACCTTC. Translation: CASSPEGANYDYTF.

This clonotype came up a few times. CDR3 in amino acids: CASTSGGRAVDEQFF. DNA for the CDR3: TGCGCCAGCACATCTGGCGGGAGGGCCGTGGATGAGCAGTTCTTC. This chain joins TRBV5-1 and TRBJ2-1; 9 nucleotides agree with TRBD2. Losses at the gene ends were 6 bases for V and 8 bases for J; bases not matched to a gene: 12. Per germline, CDR1 SGHRS and CDR2 YFSETQ. This CDR3 region has 15 residues.

The rearrangement uses TRBV3-1 and TRBJ2-1; 7 nucleotides align to TRBD1. After removal of 4 bases from V and 7 bases from J, the junction contained 10 bases not matched to a gene. CDR3 size: 15 residues. The V gene's germline CDR1 is LGHDT and CDR2 YNNKEL (reference sequence). The CDR3 coding sequence is TGTGCCAGCAGCCCTAACAGGGGCGTCGGGAATGAGCAGTTCTTC. Its protein product is CASSPNRGVGNEQFF.

The rearrangement joins TRBV19 to TRBJ1-1; weak D call: TRBD1 (6 bases). CDR1 is LNHDA and CDR2 is SQIVND in the germline V gene (reference sequence). Trimming shortened V by 6 bases and J by 6 bases, and 20 bases separated the two germline ends. The CDR3 consists of 15 residues. The CDR3: CASSRYLQGSAEAFF. CDR3 DNA: TGTGCCAGTAGCCGCTACTTACAGGGATCTGCTGAAGCTTTCTTT.

This clonotype was detected a few times. The V gene is TRBV7-2, the J gene TRBJ1-2; D is uncertain. The CDR3 consists of 15 residues. Germline V lookup: CDR1 SGHTA, CDR2 FQGNSA. Trimming left V 1 base short and J 2 bases short, with 11 bases between. The CDR3, as DNA: TGTGCCAGCAGCTTAGGAGGAGCTGGAAACTATGGCTACACCTTC. Translated, it gives CASSLGGAGNYGYTF. The full variable domain, in which reference TRBV7-2 and TRBJ1-2 provide the parts outside the CDR3, is GAGVSQSPSNKVTEKGKDVELRCDPISGHTALYWYRQSLGQGLEFLIYFQGNSAPDKSGLPSDRFSAERTGGSVSTLTIQRTQQEDSAVYLCASSLGGAGNYGYTFGSGTRLTVV.

Only one count was recorded for this clonotype. This chain joins TRBV20-1 and TRBJ2-5; TRBD2 matches 10 bases. Germline V gene lookup returns CDR1 DFQATT and CDR2 SNEGSKA (reference sequence). V shed 6 bases and J 7 bases; nucleotides not matched to a gene: 14. CDR3 length equals 15 residues. DNA for the CDR3: TGCAGTGCCAGGCACGGACTAGCGGTAGCGGGGACCCAGTACTTC. It encodes CSARHGLAVAGTQYF.

The table lists this clonotype with a few counts. The chain is built from TRBV4-1 and TRBJ2-2, with D perhaps matching TRBD2 (5 bases). Per germline, CDR1 MGHRA and CDR2 YSYEKL. The CDR3 is made up of 17 amino acids. V shed 4 bases and J shed 1 base, with 16 bases lying between them. The CDR3 protein is CASSPRARTRNTGELFF. The CDR3 DNA reads as TGCGCCAGCAGCCCGCGGGCCAGGACGAGGAACACCGGGGAGCTGTTTTTT.

This clonotype was detected ten times or more. This rearrangement joins TRBV6-6 to TRBJ1-2, with no clear D. V lost 5 bases, J lost 1 base, and 8 bases lay in between. The V gene's germline CDR1 is MNHNY and CDR2 SVGAGI (reference sequence). This CDR3 has 13 amino acids. CDR3 residues: CASSTTNNYGYTF. The DNA for the CDR3 is TGTGCCAGCAGTACCACGAATAACTATGGCTACACCTTC.

CDR3 nucleotide sequence: TGTGCCAGCAGGGTGACAGGGCCTACCTTCTTT. It codes for CASRVTGPTFF. V and J are TRBV2 and TRBJ1-1; the match to TRBD1 covers 7 bases. J was trimmed by 14 bases and V by 6 bases; bases with no gene match: 9. Germline V CDR1 and CDR2: SNHLY, FYNNEI. CDR3 length: 11 amino acids.

The chain couples TRBV5-1 to TRBJ1-3; D is unclear. V was pared by 2 bases and J by 4 bases, with 13 bases between. CDR1 is SGHRS and CDR2 is YFSETQ in the germline V gene. The CDR3 is made up of 15 amino acids. The CDR3 DNA follows: TGCGCCAGCAGCTTTGACTCCGGGAGCGGAAACACCATATATTTT. It yields the protein CASSFDSGSGNTIYF.

CDR3 coding DNA: TGTGCCAGCAGCACCTCGAAGGGACTAGCGGGATGGGTCACAGATACGCAGTATTTT. Residues: CASSTSKGLAGWVTDTQYF. V usage is TRBV11-2 and J usage is TRBJ2-3; TRBD2 agrees at 13 bases. Germline CDR1 is SGHAT and CDR2 is FQNNGV. The CDR3 runs to 19 residues. The V and J ends lost 5 bases and 2 bases, in that order; junction bases with no gene match: 13.